The rows below give T cell receptor beta chains drawn from one sample of a study of T-cell memory formation after mild COVID-19. In TCRdb, the 5' RACE reads were re-called with MiXCR into one record per CDR3 protein. The sample lists fewer than 700,000 distinct CDR3 sequences; roughly 17% were seen once. Sequenced material: PBMCs or a T cell subset sorted from them (not recorded which). The receptor set was obtained from an adult woman who had mild COVID-19 (a few samples of this study predate the infection). Cell type and time point are not known. Each CDR3 is given with its conserved first and last residue. Each record gives: J gene, V gene, CDR3 protein.

J gene: TRBJ2-5; V gene: TRBV2; CDR3 protein: CASTTGGTQYF
J gene: TRBJ1-1; V gene: TRBV5-4; CDR3 protein: CASSPDPWGRNTEAFF
J gene: TRBJ2-1; V gene: TRBV4-1; CDR3 protein: CASSQPLNEQFF
J gene: TRBJ2-3; V gene: TRBV7-9; CDR3 protein: CASSPPVSLTDTQYF
J gene: TRBJ2-1; V gene: TRBV12-3/TRBV12-4; CDR3 protein: CASCIGGDLNEQFF
J gene: TRBJ2-7; V gene: TRBV7-2; CDR3 protein: CASSLVGLAGGPEQYF
J gene: TRBJ2-6; V gene: TRBV4-3; CDR3 protein: CASSPNRQNSGANVLTF
J gene: TRBJ2-1; V gene: TRBV20-1; CDR3 protein: CSARDLRTSGRSYNEQFF
J gene: TRBJ2-2; V gene: TRBV11-2; CDR3 protein: CASSLVPGGAGELFF
J gene: TRBJ1-2; V gene: TRBV2; CDR3 protein: CASRLKGVEYGYTF
J gene: TRBJ1-1; V gene: TRBV12-3/TRBV12-4; CDR3 protein: CASSPRSTANTEAFF
J gene: TRBJ1-1; V gene: TRBV10-1; CDR3 protein: CASNEGLPMNTEAFF
J gene: TRBJ2-7; V gene: TRBV25-1; CDR3 protein: CASSSRGPNEQYF
J gene: TRBJ2-7; V gene: TRBV5-6; CDR3 protein: CASSLASASWRGERFSYEQYF
J gene: TRBJ2-5; V gene: TRBV6-6; CDR3 protein: CASSWDRAQETQYF
J gene: TRBJ2-3; V gene: TRBV29-1; CDR3 protein: CSARPRLAGGGTDTQYF
J gene: TRBJ2-1; V gene: TRBV27; CDR3 protein: CASSFLSAAGAWNEQFF
J gene: TRBJ1-5; V gene: TRBV4-1; CDR3 protein: CASSQDRGPMGQPQHF
J gene: TRBJ1-1; V gene: TRBV10-3; CDR3 protein: CAISEKGTLNTEAFF
J gene: TRBJ2-1; V gene: TRBV12-3/TRBV12-4; CDR3 protein: CASSLPSGRGGNEQFF
J gene: TRBJ2-1; V gene: TRBV9; CDR3 protein: CASSGGQGRIGQFF
J gene: TRBJ2-4; V gene: TRBV4-1; CDR3 protein: CASSQSPPWDSENIQYF
J gene: TRBJ2-1; V gene: TRBV12-3/TRBV12-4; CDR3 protein: CASSGSGRAYNEQFF
J gene: TRBJ2-1; V gene: TRBV6-5; CDR3 protein: CASNLRRPRDEQFF
J gene: TRBJ2-3; V gene: TRBV7-9; CDR3 protein: CASSPLRGRGTDTQYF
J gene: TRBJ2-7; V gene: TRBV10-3; CDR3 protein: CAISEADYEQYF
J gene: TRBJ2-1; V gene: TRBV5-1; CDR3 protein: CASQTSGGAGEQFF
J gene: TRBJ2-1; V gene: TRBV7-3; CDR3 protein: CASSLSSDTSAYNERFF
J gene: TRBJ2-5; V gene: TRBV29-1; CDR3 protein: CSSRPAGRETQYF
J gene: TRBJ2-5; V gene: TRBV7-8; CDR3 protein: CASSSIPRYSQETQYF
J gene: TRBJ2-5; V gene: TRBV10-3; CDR3 protein: CAVALAGGTETQYF
J gene: TRBJ1-6; V gene: TRBV7-2; CDR3 protein: CASSSAGLGSPLHF
J gene: TRBJ2-3; V gene: TRBV7-8; CDR3 protein: CASSFSVGGLSTDTQYF
J gene: TRBJ2-1; V gene: TRBV30; CDR3 protein: CAWSVGLADNEQFF
J gene: TRBJ1-4; V gene: TRBV7-8; CDR3 protein: CASSSGRGNEKLFF
J gene: TRBJ2-3; V gene: TRBV7-6; CDR3 protein: CASTLGTELPDTQYF
J gene: TRBJ1-2; V gene: TRBV20-1; CDR3 protein: CSASPTAGFNGYTF